This entry lists 16 T cell receptor beta chains sequenced from one sample in a study of blood T cells in healthy people across ages (dated by TCRdb to between 2014 and 2017). Library preparation used 5' RACE. Sequencing used an Illumina HiSeq 2500. A second roughly 7 to 11 cycle PCR used a sample-barcoded 5' primer and a J-beta primer mix. Using fastp trimming at Q25 and MiXCR clonotype assembly, TCRdb reanalyzed the public sequencing data and kept in-frame beta chains. Records with the same CDR3 protein are collapsed into one entry carrying the most frequent genes and DNA. This sample lists about 650,000 distinct CDR3 sequences; approximately 29% were detected once. The ten largest clonotypes hold roughly 15% of the sample. The material sequenced was blood. The receptors were sampled from a woman over 75 in good health. Donor details come from another sample of the same person, matched by shared clones.

Many counts were recorded for this clonotype. The V gene is TRBV25-1, the J gene TRBJ2-3; D remains ambiguous. V shed 2 bases and J shed 5 bases, with 23 bases lying between them. This CDR3 is 18 amino acids long. Germline V lookup: CDR1 MGHDK, CDR2 SYGVNS. CDR3 coding DNA: TGTGCCAGCAGTGAAACCCGCGCGACTGGAACCTTGCGAGATACGCAGTATTTT. Its protein product is CASSETRATGTLRDTQYF.

With respect to this clonotype: A read error may be the cause here, since a much bigger clone is one base away. The chain has TRBV5-4 and TRBJ2-5; the match to TRBD2 covers 8 bases. The V gene's germline CDR1 is SGHNT and CDR2 YYREEE (reference sequence). The CDR3 loop spans 16 amino acids. The trim removed 7 bases at V and 4 bases at J, leaving 15 bases unmatched. The CDR3 DNA reads as TGTGCCAGCGCCTTGGGACGGGGGGGCACTGGAGAGACCCAGTACTTC. Amino acids: CASALGRGGTGETQYF. The whole variable domain, filled in from reference TRBV5-4 and TRBJ2-5, reads ETGVTQSPTHLIKTRGQQVTLRCSSQSGHNTVSWYQQALGQGPQFIFQYYREEENGRGNFPPRFSGLQFPNYSSELNVNALELDDSALYLCASALGRGGTGETQYFGPGTRLLVL.

About this clonotype: It may be a read error: a sequence one base away is much more abundant. The chain employs TRBV12-3 or TRBV12-4 and TRBJ1-2; D ambiguous. The CDR3 runs 10 residues. For the CDR3, the DNA is TGTGCCATCTGGACCTATGGCCACACCTTC. Its translation is CAIWTYGHTF.

Ten or more counts support this clonotype. The V gene is TRBV9, the J gene TRBJ2-7; TRBD1 agrees at 7 bases. The CDR3 runs 14 residues. Unmatched junction bases numbered 9, after V lost 5 bases and J lost 4 bases. The germline CDR1 and CDR2 sequences are SGDLS and YYNGEE. Written as DNA, the CDR3 is TGTGCCAGCAGTCCCGGGACAGCTGCATACGAGCAGTACTTC. Translation gives CASSPGTAAYEQYF.

This clonotype was seen ten or more times. The chain links TRBV29-1 to TRBJ1-2; 7 bases map to TRBD1. From germline, CDR1 is SQVTM and CDR2 ANQGSEA. This CDR3 is 12 amino acids long. Trimming cost V 7 bases and J 6 bases; bases outside gene matches: 8. CDR3 in DNA: TGCAGCGCCGAAATTGGGACAGATGGCTACACCTTC. Its translation: CSAEIGTDGYTF.

The J gene is TRBJ1-2, the V gene TRBV19; D may be TRBD1 (6 bases). The length of the CDR3 is 13 residues. V gave up 9 bases and J gave up 2 bases, with 13 bases separating them. Germline V gene data show CDR1 as LNHDA and CDR2 as SQIVND (reference sequence). This chain's CDR3 is CASQTGTNYGYTF. The CDR3 nucleotides read TGTGCCAGCCAAACAGGGACCAACTATGGCTACACCTTC.

The rearrangement uses TRBV19 and TRBJ1-4; 7 nucleotides align to TRBD1. Germline V lookup: CDR1 LNHDA, CDR2 SQIVND (reference sequence). This CDR3 region has 15 residues. Trimming cost V 5 bases and J 4 bases; bases outside gene matches: 7. CDR3 sequence (DNA): TGTGCCAGTAGTTCGCACAGGGGTGGTAATGAAAAACTGTTTTTT. Translating gives CASSSHRGGNEKLFF.

Comments on this clonotype: A single base separates this from a much larger clone, so it may be a read error. The CDR3 carries no conserved terminal phenylalanine or tryptophan, so it likely arises from a read error. This rearrangement joins TRBV6-5 to TRBJ2-5; TRBD1 might be the D (5 bases). This CDR3 comprises 15 residues. The germline V gene has CDR1 MNHEY and CDR2 SVGAGI. Deletions cut 0 bases from V and 5 bases from J, with 13 bases between. In DNA form, the CDR3 reads TGTGCCAGCAGTTACTCGATAGGGGTCGGCGAGACCCAGTACGTC. Translating it yields CASSYSIGVGETQYV.

Ten or more counts support this clonotype. J is TRBJ2-6 and V is TRBV15; D is unclear. The CDR3 is 15 residues long. Germline loops: CDR1 LNHNV, CDR2 YYDKDF (reference sequence). Between the trimmed V and J ends, which lost 1 base and 3 bases, there was a span of 7 bases. The chain's CDR3 is CATSRALVGANVLTF. CDR3 nucleotides: TGTGCCACCAGCAGAGCACTCGTTGGGGCCAACGTCCTGACTTTC.

This clonotype was observed a single time. The chain has TRBV12-3 or TRBV12-4 and TRBJ2-1; 12 bases are shared with TRBD2. With V trimmed by 0 bases and J by 2 bases, 8 bases remained unmatched. The CDR3 spans 19 residues. The CDR3 DNA reads TGTGCCAGCAGTTTAGCGCAGGTGGCTAGCGGGAGGGCCTACAATGAGCAGTTCTTC. It translates to CASSLAQVASGRAYNEQFF.

Details on this clonotype: A much larger clone differs by one base, so this may be a read error. This chain links TRBV10-3 with TRBJ2-7, with TRBD1 identical over 8 bases. Germline V gives CDR1 ENHRY, CDR2 SYGVKD. The CDR3 covers 13 residues. The J segment lost 5 bases and the V segment lost 6 bases, leaving 6 bases of the junction unmatched. CDR3 bases: TGTGCCATCAGGGAGAAACAGGGGGACGAGCAGTACTTC. Amino acids: CAIREKQGDEQYF.

There are many counts of this clonotype. The chain joins TRBV10-3 to TRBJ2-7; TRBD1 matches at 10 bases. Germline CDR1 is ENHRY and CDR2 is SYGVKD. This CDR3 has 17 residues. V trimming: 6 bases; J trimming: 4 bases; junction bases outside the gene matches: 15. CDR3 DNA: TGTGCCATCAGGTCGGACAGGGGGGGAGGCCAGGGATACGAGCAGTACTTC. Protein: CAIRSDRGGGQGYEQYF.

This clonotype was found many times. The rearrangement uses TRBV7-2 and TRBJ2-7; 12 bases line up with TRBD2. From germline, CDR1 is SGHTA and CDR2 FQGNSA. The CDR3 loop spans 19 amino acids. The ends lost 5 bases at V and 3 bases at J; junction bases unmatched: 17. The CDR3, as DNA: TGTGCCAGCAGCATAAAGTGGACTAGCGGGGACGCTCGTATCTACGAGCAGTACTTC. As protein: CASSIKWTSGDARIYEQYF. Variable domain in full (rest from reference TRBV7-2 and TRBJ2-7): GAGVSQSPSNKVTEKGKDVELRCDPISGHTALYWYRQSLGQGLEFLIYFQGNSAPDKSGLPSDRFSAERTGGSVSTLTIQRTQQEDSAVYLCASSIKWTSGDARIYEQYFGPGTRLTVT.

Worth noting for this clonotype: At one boundary the junction diverges from the germline segment, which might be a read error. This chain uses TRBV5-1 with TRBJ2-2; 11 nucleotides match TRBD1. The CDR3 runs to 16 residues. Per germline, CDR1 SGHRS and CDR2 YFSETQ. The CDR3 DNA is TGCGCCAGCAGCTCGGACAGGGGGCTCCACACCGGGGAGCGGTTTTTT. Its translation is CASSSDRGLHTGERFF.

The chain is built from TRBV7-6 and TRBJ2-5, with TRBD2 matching 8 bases. Unmatched junction bases numbered 16, after V lost 5 bases and J lost 11 bases. Germline V gene lookup returns CDR1 SGHVS and CDR2 FNYEAQ. The CDR3 has 15 amino acids. The CDR3 here is CASSPLRGGLSEQYF. As DNA, the CDR3 is TGTGCCAGCAGCCCCCTACGGGGGGGCCTTAGTGAGCAGTACTTC. Based on the CDR3 plus reference TRBV7-6 and TRBJ2-5, the full variable domain is GAGVSQSPRYKVTKRGQDVALRCDPISGHVSLYWYRQALGQGPEFLTYFNYEAQQDKSGLPNDRFSAERPEGSISTLTIQRTEQRDSAMYRCASSPLRGGLSEQYFGPGTRLLVL.

The CDR3 nucleotides are TGTGCCAGCAGCTGGGGACACCGGGAGGTAGGCACTGAAGCTTTCTTT. Its translation is CASSWGHREVGTEAFF. J is TRBJ1-1 and V is TRBV7-2, with D perhaps TRBD1 (6 bases). V lost 4 bases and J lost 4, with 19 bases in between. The germline V gene has CDR1 SGHTA and CDR2 FQGNSA. The CDR3 has 16 residues.